This T cell receptor beta chain was observed in a study of blood T cell repertoires in COVID-19. Study-level background: Sites across the United States, Italy and Spain contributed samples from acute and convalescent COVID-19. In each case, the material was cDNA or gDNA derived from T cells, B-cell-depleted T cells, or PBMCs.

The CDR3 loop spans 15 amino acids. V shed 6 bases and J shed 3 bases, with 14 bases lying between them. CDR1 and CDR2 from the germline V gene are MDHEN and SYDVKM. Per the original data handling: Reference gene primers were amplified, and this amplification served to estimate nucleated cell counts. The table came from immunoSEQ multiplex PCR; TCRdb's copy has only in-frame clones and leaves some out. D and trimming were read from the DNA, whereas the V and J calls and clone size are those reported in that table. The sample includes 95,000 to 100,000 clones, around 92% of them seen just once. Only one count was recorded for this clone.

This chain links TRBV28 with TRBJ2-2; tentatively, D is TRBD2 (5 bases). Sample: peripheral blood. The source of this sequence is a man aged 45-60 years with active COVID-19. The CDR3 DNA follows: TGTGCCAGCAGCCCGCCGGGGAGAGACACCGGGGAGCTGTTTTTT. This sequence encodes CASSPPGRDTGELFF.